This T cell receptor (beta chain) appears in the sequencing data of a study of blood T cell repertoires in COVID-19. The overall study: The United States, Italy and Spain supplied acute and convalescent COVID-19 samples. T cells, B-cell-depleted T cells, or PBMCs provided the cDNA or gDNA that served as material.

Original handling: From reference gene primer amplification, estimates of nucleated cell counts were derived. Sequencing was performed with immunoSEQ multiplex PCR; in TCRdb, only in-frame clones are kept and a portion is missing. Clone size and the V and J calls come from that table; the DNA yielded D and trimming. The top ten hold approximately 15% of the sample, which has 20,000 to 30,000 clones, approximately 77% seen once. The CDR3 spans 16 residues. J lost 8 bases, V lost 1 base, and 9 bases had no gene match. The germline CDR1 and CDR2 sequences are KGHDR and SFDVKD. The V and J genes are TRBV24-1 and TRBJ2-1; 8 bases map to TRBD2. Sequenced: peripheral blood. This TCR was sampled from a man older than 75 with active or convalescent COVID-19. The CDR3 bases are TGTGCCACCAGTGATTTTGCTGGCGGGAGGCTCTATGAGCAGTTCTTC. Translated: CATSDFAGGRLYEQFF.